The entry below gives a single TCR beta chain sequence along with its context. There are a few counts of this clonotype. The antigen it binds to is not known. No much larger clone exists at a distance of one base, and base qualities are not known. This sample stems from a study of blood T cells in healthy people across ages (dated by TCRdb to the mid-2010s). Notes on the research overall: Template switching captured roughly one uniquely barcoded TCR beta cDNA molecule per two T cells in model experiments. The donors were split into four age groups: young (average 16 years), middle-aged (over 35), aged (approximately 60) and long-lived (roughly 80). The study analyzed two additional independent replicas of 1 million unique cDNA reads from the same blood draw for two donors, one aged 18 to 30 and one aged 80 or older. To avoid experimental bias, donors of different ages were randomly spread across the sequencing lanes. Age-related changes in TCR beta repertoire diversity were measured in the study by deep sequencing normalized with unique cDNA molecular identifiers.

Broader findings and caveats from the paper: Estimates of total diversity based on one million sequenced T cells were regarded as lower bounds and as underestimates. As age increased, observed TCR beta diversity per million T cells dropped in a roughly linear way, and a significant reduction was already evident by age roughly 40. There was a strong correlation between observed TCR beta diversity and the percentage of naive T cells measured by flow cytometry. Compared with the aged group, the long-lived group had more naive CD4+ T cells, fewer expanded clones and increased TCR diversity, a pattern suggesting age selection. Since profiling was done on bulk unsorted PBMCs, naive and antigen-experienced compartments could not be conclusively compared. Because donor CMV infection status was unknown, age-related changes in expanded clonotypes were potentially confounded.

Trimming removed 0 bases from V and 2 bases from J, leaving 17 bases between the germline ends. CDR3 length: 19 amino acids, cysteine to phenylalanine. Only the CDR3 DNA stays, 57 bases, in frame from base 1. For CDR1 and CDR2, the germline V gene lists MGHRA and YSYEKL. The 39 donors, aged roughly 6 to 100 years, were systemically healthy Caucasian individuals from Russia. About 9.6 milliliters of peripheral blood were collected from each donor into EDTA-treated Vacutainer tubes. Ficoll-Paque density-gradient centrifugation was used to isolate PBMCs, with at least 7 million obtained per sample. Total RNA, at least 6 micrograms per sample, was extracted from PBMCs with Trizol reagent. The percentages of naive CD45RAhigh/CD27high T cells were determined by flow cytometry on a PBMC aliquot from every donor. Receptor libraries were prepared by 5' RACE. Sequenced on an Illumina HiSeq 2500. The second PCR ran for about 7 to 11 cycles and used a J-beta primer mix along with a sample-barcoded 5' primer. A template-switch 5' adaptor carrying 12 random nucleotides introduced a unique molecular identifier onto each TCR beta cDNA molecule. Each sample yielded at least 3 million CDR3-containing paired-end reads. The Mint cDNA synthesis kit, primed by a TRBC-specific oligonucleotide, was used to synthesize first-strand cDNA from all RNA. Following uracil-DNA glycosylase treatment, all cDNA underwent a first 18-cycle PCR with the universal primers M1SS and BC2_uni_R. The study's processing was this. Each sample was normalized by randomly selecting 1 million high-quality reads, each carrying a distinct molecular identifier. Instead of being binned into consensus sequences, reads that shared molecular identifiers were thrown out. MiTCR, with a Q25 quality threshold and the strictest error-elimination algorithm, was used for CDR3 identification, clonotype clustering and error correction. A nonparametric unseen species model with Euler transformation was used to estimate a lower bound on total TCR beta diversity. TCRdb reran the public reads through fastp at Q25 and MiXCR, keeping productive beta chains. One record per CDR3 amino acid sequence lists the most common genes and DNA. TCRdb, not the original authors, processed these V and J calls. The sample records about 1,500,000 distinct CDR3 sequences, 35% to 45% of which are singletons. The biggest ten clones account for under 8% of the sample.

The clonotype originates from a woman aged 18 to 35 in good health. Input material: blood. This receptor chain uses TRBV4-1 and TRBJ1-6, and TRBD1 may be the D gene, going by 5 matching bases. The DNA reads as follows: TGCGCCAGCAGCCAAGAGGATCCTGGGACCTCCCCCTATAATTCACCCCTCCACTTT. Translated, it gives CASSQEDPGTSPYNSPLHF.